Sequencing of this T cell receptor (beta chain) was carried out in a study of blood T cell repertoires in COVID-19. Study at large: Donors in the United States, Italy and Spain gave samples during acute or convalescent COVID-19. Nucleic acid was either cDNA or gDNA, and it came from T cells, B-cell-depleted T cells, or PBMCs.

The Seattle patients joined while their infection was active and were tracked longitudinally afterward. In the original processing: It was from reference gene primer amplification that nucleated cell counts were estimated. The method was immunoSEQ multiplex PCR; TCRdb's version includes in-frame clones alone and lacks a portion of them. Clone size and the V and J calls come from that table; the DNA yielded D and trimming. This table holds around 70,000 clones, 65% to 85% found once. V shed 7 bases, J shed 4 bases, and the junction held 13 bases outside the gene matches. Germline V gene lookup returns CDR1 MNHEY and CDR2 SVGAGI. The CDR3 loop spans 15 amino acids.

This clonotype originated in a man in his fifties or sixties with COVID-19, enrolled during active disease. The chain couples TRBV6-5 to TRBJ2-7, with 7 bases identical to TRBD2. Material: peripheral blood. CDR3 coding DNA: TGTGCCAGCACGGGTTGGCGAGGGAGGGGTTACGAGCAGTACTTC. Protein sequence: CASTGWRGRGYEQYF.